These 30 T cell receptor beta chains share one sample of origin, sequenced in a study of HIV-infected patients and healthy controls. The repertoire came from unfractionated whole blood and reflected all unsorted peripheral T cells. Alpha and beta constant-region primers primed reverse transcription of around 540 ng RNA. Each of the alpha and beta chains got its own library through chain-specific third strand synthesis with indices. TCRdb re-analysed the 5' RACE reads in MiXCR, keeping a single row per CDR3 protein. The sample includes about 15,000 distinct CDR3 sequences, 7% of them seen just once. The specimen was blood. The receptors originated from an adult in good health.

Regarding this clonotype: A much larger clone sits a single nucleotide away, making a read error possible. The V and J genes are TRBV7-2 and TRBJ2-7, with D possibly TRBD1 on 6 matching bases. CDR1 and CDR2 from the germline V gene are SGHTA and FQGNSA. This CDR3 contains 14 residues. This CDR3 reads CASSLEQGAIEHYF. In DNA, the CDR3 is TGTGCCAGCAGCTTAGAACAGGGTGCAATCGAGCATTACTTC.

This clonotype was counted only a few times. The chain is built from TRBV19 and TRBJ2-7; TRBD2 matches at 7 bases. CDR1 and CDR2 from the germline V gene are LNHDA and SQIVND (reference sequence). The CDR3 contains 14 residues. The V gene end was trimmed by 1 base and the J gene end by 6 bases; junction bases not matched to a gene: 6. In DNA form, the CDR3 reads TGTGCCAGTAGTATAGCGGGAGGCCCTGGCGAGCAGTACTTC. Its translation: CASSIAGGPGEQYF.

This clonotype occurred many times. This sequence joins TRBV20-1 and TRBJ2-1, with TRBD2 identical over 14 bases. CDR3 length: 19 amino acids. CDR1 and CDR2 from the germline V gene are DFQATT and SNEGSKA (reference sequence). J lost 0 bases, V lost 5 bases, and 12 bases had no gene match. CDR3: CSAGGLTSGRGPSYNEQFF. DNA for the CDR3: TGCAGTGCTGGAGGATTGACTAGCGGGAGGGGGCCCTCCTACAATGAGCAGTTCTTC.

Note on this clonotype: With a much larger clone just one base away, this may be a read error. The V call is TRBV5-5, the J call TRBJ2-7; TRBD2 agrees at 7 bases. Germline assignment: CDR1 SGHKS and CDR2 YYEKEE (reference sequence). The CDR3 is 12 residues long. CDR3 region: CASSLLGREQCF. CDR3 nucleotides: TGTGCCAGCAGCTTGCTAGGGAGGGAGCAGTGCTTC.

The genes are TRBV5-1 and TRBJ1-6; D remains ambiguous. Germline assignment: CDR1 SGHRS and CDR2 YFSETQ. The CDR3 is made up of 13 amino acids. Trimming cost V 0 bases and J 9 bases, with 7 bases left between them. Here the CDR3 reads CASSLAGSSPLHF. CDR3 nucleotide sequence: TGCGCCAGCAGCTTGGCCGGGAGTTCACCCCTCCACTTT.

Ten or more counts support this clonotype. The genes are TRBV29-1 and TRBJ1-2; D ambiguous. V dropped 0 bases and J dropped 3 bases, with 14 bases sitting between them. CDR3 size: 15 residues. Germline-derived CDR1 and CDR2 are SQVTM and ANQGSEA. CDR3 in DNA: TGCAGCGTTGAAGATCGGTATGGATTGGACTATGGCTACACCTTC. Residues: CSVEDRYGLDYGYTF.

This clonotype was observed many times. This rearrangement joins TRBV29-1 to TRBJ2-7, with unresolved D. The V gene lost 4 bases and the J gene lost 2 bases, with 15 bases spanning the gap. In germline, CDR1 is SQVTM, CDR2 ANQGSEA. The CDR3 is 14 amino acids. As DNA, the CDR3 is TGCAGCGTTGCATATCAAGGAAGGACCTACGAGCAGTACTTC. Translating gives CSVAYQGRTYEQYF.

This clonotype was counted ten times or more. CDR3 loop: CASSLAGLNYGYTF. The CDR3 bases are TGTGCCAGCAGCTTGGCCGGGCTTAACTATGGCTACACCTTC. The rearrangement links TRBV7-9 to TRBJ1-2; D is unclear. There are 14 residues in the CDR3. V dropped 3 bases and J dropped 1 base, with 9 bases sitting between them. Germline V gene sequence: CDR1 SEHNR, CDR2 FQNEAQ (reference sequence).

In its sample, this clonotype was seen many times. The CDR3 DNA sequence: TGTGCCAGCCGGGGTGCGGTTACGCCTGGAAACACCATATATTTT. As protein: CASRGAVTPGNTIYF. The chain is built from TRBV14 and TRBJ1-3; no clear D gene. The CDR3 is 15 residues long. Germline V CDR1 and CDR2: SGHDN, FVKESK. V shed 8 bases and J shed 2 bases, with 16 bases lying between them.

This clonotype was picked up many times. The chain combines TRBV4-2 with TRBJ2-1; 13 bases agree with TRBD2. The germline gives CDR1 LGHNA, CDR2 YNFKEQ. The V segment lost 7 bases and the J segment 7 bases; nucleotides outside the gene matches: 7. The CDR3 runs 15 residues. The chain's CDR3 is CASKPGLAGMNEQFF. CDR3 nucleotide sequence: TGTGCCAGCAAACCGGGACTAGCGGGGATGAATGAGCAGTTCTTC.

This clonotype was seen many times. The CDR3 loop is CASSLNRDGNGYTF. The CDR3 nucleotides read TGTGCCAGCAGCTTAAACAGGGACGGGAATGGCTACACCTTC. The gene calls are TRBV13 and TRBJ1-2; weak D call: TRBD1 (6 bases). The CDR3 loop spans 14 amino acids. The ends were cut back, 2 bases at V and 6 bases at J, with 13 bases in the middle. The germline V gene encodes CDR1 PRHDT and CDR2 FYEKMQ (reference sequence).

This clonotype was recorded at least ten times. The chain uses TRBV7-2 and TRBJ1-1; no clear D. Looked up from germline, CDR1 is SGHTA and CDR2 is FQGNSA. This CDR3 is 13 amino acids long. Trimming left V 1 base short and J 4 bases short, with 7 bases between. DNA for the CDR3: TGTGCCAGCAGCTTAGTTGAGGTCACTGAAGCTTTCTTT. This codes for CASSLVEVTEAFF.

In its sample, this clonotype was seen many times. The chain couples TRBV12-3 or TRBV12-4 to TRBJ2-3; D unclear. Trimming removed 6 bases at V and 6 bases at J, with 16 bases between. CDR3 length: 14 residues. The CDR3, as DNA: TGTGCCAGCAGACTCGGCCTCCCCGAGGATACGCAGTATTTT. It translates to CASRLGLPEDTQYF.

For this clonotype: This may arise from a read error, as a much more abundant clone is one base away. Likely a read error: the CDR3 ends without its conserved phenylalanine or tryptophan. The CDR3 sequence: CASSYTGLQYS. The DNA of the CDR3 is TGTGCCAGCAGTTACACAGGACTTCAGTACTCC. The chain carries TRBV6-2 or TRBV6-3 and TRBJ2-4, with a possible D match to TRBD1 (5 bases). Germline V gene sequence: CDR1 MNHEY, CDR2 SVGEGT. The CDR3 is 11 residues long. V was clipped by 2 bases and J by 11 bases, with 7 bases between them.

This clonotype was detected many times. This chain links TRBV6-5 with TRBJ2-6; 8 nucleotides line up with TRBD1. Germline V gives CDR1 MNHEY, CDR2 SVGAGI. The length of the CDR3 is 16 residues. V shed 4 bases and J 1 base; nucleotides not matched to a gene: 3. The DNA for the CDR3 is TGTGCCAGCAGTTCTACAGGGGGATCTGGGGCCAACGTCCTGACTTTC. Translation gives CASSSTGGSGANVLTF.

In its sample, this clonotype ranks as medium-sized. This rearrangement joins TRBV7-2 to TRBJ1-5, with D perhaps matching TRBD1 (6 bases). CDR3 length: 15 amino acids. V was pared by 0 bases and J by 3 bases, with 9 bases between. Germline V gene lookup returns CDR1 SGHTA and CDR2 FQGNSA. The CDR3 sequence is CASSLAGQINQPQHF. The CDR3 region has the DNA TGTGCCAGCAGCTTAGCTGGACAGATCAATCAGCCCCAGCATTTT.

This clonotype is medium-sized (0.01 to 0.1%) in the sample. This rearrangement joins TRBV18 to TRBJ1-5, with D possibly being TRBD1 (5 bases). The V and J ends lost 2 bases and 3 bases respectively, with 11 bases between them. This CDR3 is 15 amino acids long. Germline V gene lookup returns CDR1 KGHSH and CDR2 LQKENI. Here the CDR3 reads CASSPTGLANQPQHF. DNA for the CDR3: TGTGCCAGCTCACCAACAGGACTGGCCAATCAGCCCCAGCATTTT. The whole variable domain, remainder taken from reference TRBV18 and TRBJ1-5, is NAGVMQNPRHLVRRRGQEARLRCSPMKGHSHVYWYRQLPEEGLKFMVYLQKENIIDESGMPKERFSAEFPKEGPSILRIQQVVRGDSAAYFCASSPTGLANQPQHFGDGTRLSIL.

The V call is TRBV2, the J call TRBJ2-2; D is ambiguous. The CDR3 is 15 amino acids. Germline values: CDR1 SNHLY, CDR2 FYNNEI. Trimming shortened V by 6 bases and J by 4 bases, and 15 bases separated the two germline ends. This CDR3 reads CASRVDKVLTGELFF. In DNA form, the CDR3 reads TGTGCCAGCAGAGTCGATAAAGTACTCACCGGGGAGCTGTTTTTT. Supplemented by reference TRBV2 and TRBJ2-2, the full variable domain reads EPEVTQTPSHQVTQMGQEVILRCVPISNHLYFYWYRQILGQKVEFLVSFYNNEISEKSEIFDDQFSVERPDGSNFTLKIRSTKLEDSAMYFCASRVDKVLTGELFFGEGSRLTVL.

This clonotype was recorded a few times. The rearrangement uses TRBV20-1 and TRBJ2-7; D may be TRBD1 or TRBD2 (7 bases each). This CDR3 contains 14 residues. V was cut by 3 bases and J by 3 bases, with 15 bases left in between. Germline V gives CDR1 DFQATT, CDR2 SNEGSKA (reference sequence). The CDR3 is CSASWEGANYEQYF. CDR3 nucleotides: TGCAGTGCTAGCTGGGAGGGGGCTAACTACGAGCAGTACTTC.

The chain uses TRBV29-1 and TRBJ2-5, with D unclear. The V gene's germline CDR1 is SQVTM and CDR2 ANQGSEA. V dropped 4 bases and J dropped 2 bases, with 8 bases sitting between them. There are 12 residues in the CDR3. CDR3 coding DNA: TGCAGCGTTGCCGCGTTACAAGAGACCCAGTACTTC. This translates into CSVAALQETQYF.

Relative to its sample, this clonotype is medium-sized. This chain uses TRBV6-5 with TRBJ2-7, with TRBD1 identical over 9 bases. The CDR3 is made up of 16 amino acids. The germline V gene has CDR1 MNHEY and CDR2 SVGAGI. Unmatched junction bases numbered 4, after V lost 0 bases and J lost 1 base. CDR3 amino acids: CASSYSSGTGSYEQYF. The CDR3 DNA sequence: TGTGCCAGCAGTTACTCTTCCGGGACAGGGTCCTACGAGCAGTACTTC.

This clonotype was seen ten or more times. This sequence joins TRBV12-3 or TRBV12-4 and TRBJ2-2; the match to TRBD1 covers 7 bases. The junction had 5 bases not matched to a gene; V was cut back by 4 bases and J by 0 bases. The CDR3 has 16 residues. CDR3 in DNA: TGTGCCAGCAGTTCCTCCGGGACAGCGAACACCGGGGAGCTGTTTTTT. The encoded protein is CASSSSGTANTGELFF.

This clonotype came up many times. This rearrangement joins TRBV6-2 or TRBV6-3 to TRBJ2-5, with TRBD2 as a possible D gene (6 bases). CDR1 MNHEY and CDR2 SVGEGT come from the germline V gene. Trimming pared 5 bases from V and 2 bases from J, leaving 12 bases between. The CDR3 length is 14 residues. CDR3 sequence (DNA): TGTGCCAGCAGTGAGGGGAGGACGCAAGAGACCCAGTACTTC. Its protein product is CASSEGRTQETQYF.

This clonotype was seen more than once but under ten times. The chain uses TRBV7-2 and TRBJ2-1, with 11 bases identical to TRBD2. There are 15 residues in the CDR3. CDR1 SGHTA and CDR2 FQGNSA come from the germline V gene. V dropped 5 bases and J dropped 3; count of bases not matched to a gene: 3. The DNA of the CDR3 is TGTGCCAGCAGCCTGACTAGCGGGAACTACAATGAGCAGTTCTTC. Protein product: CASSLTSGNYNEQFF.

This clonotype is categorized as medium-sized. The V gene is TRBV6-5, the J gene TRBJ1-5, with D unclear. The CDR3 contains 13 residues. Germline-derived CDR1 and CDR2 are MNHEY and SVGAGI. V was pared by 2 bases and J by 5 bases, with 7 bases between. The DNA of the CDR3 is TGTGCCAGCAGTTACACCCGGGATCAGCCCCAGCATTTT. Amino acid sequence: CASSYTRDQPQHF.

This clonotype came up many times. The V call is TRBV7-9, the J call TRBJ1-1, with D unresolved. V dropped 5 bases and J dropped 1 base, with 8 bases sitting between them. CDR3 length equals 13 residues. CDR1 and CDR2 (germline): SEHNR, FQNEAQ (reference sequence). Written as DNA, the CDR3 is TGTGCCAGCAGCACCCGCCCGAACACTGAAGCTTTCTTT. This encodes CASSTRPNTEAFF.

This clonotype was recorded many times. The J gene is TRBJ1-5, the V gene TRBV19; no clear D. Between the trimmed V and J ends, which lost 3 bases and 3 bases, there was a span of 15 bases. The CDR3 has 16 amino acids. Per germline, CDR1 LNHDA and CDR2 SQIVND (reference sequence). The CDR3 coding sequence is TGTGCCAGTAGTATCACTCCCCCGCTCGCCAATCAGCCCCAGCATTTT. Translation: CASSITPPLANQPQHF.

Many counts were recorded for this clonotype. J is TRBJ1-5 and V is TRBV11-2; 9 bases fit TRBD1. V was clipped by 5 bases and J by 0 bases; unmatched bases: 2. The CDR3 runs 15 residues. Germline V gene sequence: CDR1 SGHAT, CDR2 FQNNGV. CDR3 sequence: CASSPGQGSNQPQHF. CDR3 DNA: TGTGCCAGCAGCCCGGGACAGGGTAGCAATCAGCCCCAGCATTTT.

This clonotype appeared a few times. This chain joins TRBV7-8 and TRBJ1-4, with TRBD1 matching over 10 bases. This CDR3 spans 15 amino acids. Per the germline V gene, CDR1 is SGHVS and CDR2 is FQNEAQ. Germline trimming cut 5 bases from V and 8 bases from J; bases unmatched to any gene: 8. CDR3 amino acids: CASSKTGGAEEKLFF. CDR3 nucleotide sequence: TGTGCCAGCAGCAAGACAGGGGGCGCCGAAGAAAAACTGTTTTTT.

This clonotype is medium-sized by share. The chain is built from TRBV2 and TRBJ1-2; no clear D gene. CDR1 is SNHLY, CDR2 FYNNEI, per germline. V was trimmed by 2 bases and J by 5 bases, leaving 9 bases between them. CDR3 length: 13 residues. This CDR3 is CASSERAGYGYTF. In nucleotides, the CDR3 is TGTGCCAGCAGTGAAAGGGCAGGATATGGCTACACCTTC.